Listed here are 15 T cell receptor beta chains from one sample, sequenced in a study of human T cells and chemical hapten exposure. TCRdb recomputed calls from the RACE reads with MiXCR, one row per CDR3 protein. Among under 95,000 distinct CDR3 sequences listed, about 9% were seen once. The time point here: pre-sensitization, week 0. Treatment specified: therapeutic diphenylcyclopropenone sensitization with weekly scalp DPC. The sequenced sample was whole blood, obtained in connection with sensitization to the hapten diphenylcyclopropenone (DPC). These TCRs come from a man in his forties with alopecia areata. Some clones in this sample may be carry-over from other donors' samples.

This clonotype appeared many times. The V and J genes are TRBV6-1 and TRBJ2-7; D might be TRBD1 (5 bases). This CDR3 has 17 amino acids. Germline V gene sequence: CDR1 MNHNS, CDR2 SASEGT. V dropped 7 bases and J dropped 0 bases, with 22 bases sitting between them. DNA of the CDR3: TGTGCCAGCACCAGAACGCAGGGTGGGGTGAACTCCTACGAGCAGTACGTC. It codes for CASTRTQGGVNSYEQYV.

The V and J genes are TRBV12-3 or TRBV12-4 and TRBJ2-1; 8 bases are shared with TRBD1. The CDR3 has 15 residues. The junction had 12 bases not matched to a gene; V was cut back by 7 bases and J by 7 bases. CDR3 amino acids: CASTTGGRVWNEQFF. The CDR3 region has the DNA TGTGCCAGCACCACAGGGGGGCGGGTGTGGAATGAGCAGTTCTTC.

This clonotype occurred many times. This chain connects TRBV18 to TRBJ2-6; a possible D gene is TRBD1 (5 bases). The CDR3 runs 18 residues. The ends were cut back, 3 bases at V and 0 bases at J, with 15 bases in the middle. Looked up from germline, CDR1 is KGHSH and CDR2 is LQKENI. The CDR3: CASSPTGGSSSGANVLTF. The CDR3 DNA follows: TGTGCCAGCTCACCCACAGGTGGCAGTAGCTCTGGGGCCAACGTCCTGACTTTC.

This clonotype appeared a few times. The rearrangement joins TRBV5-4 to TRBJ1-1, with 9 bases aligning to TRBD1. Per germline, CDR1 SGHNT and CDR2 YYREEE (reference sequence). Losses at the gene ends were 2 bases for V and 2 bases for J; bases not matched to a gene: 13. The CDR3 totals 18 residues. The CDR3: CASSLGTGFSGKNTEAFF. For the CDR3, the DNA is TGTGCCAGCAGCTTAGGGACAGGGTTCTCTGGGAAAAACACTGAAGCTTTCTTT.

This clonotype was counted at least ten times. The J gene is TRBJ2-3, the V gene TRBV7-9; D is perhaps TRBD2 (6 bases). The germline V gene encodes CDR1 SEHNR and CDR2 FQNEAQ (reference sequence). The length of the CDR3 is 14 residues. Trimming left V 5 bases short and J 1 base short, with 10 bases between. For the CDR3, the DNA is TGTGCCAGCAGCGTTAGCGGACGCACAGATACGCAGTATTTT. It is translated as CASSVSGRTDTQYF.

J is TRBJ2-5 and V is TRBV20-1, with a weak D call TRBD2 (6 bases). CDR1 and CDR2 from the germline V gene are DFQATT and SNEGSKA (reference sequence). V lost 0 bases and J 4 bases, leaving 18 bases between the germline ends. The CDR3 totals 16 residues. CDR3 residues: CSARDFSGSGGETQYF. CDR3 in DNA: TGCAGTGCTAGAGATTTTAGCGGCTCTGGGGGAGAGACCCAGTACTTC.

This clonotype was found many times. This chain uses TRBV27 with TRBJ1-5, with 7 bases identical to TRBD1. Looked up from germline, CDR1 is MNHEY and CDR2 is SMNVEV (reference sequence). The V segment lost 4 bases and the J segment 4 bases; nucleotides outside the gene matches: 4. This CDR3 contains 14 residues. DNA of the CDR3: TGTGCCAGCAGTTCAGGGGGGGGTAATCAGCCCCAGCATTTT. The encoded protein is CASSSGGGNQPQHF.

This clonotype occurred a few times. The chain is built from TRBV6-1 and TRBJ2-7, with 10 bases lining up with TRBD1. Germline assignment: CDR1 MNHNS and CDR2 SASEGT. Trimming removed 3 bases from V and 1 base from J; junction bases left unmatched: 12. The length of the CDR3 is 18 residues. The CDR3 loop reads CASSDGGQGRSPSYEQYV. CDR3 nucleotides: TGTGCCAGCAGTGACGGGGGACAGGGGAGGTCTCCGTCCTACGAGCAGTACGTC.

Remarks on this clonotype: This may be a read error: a much more frequent sequence differs by one nucleotide. The chain carries TRBV6-1 and TRBJ1-1; D is undetermined. The CDR3 consists of 13 residues. CDR1 is MNHNS, CDR2 SASEGT, per germline. CDR3 sequence (DNA): TGTGCCAGCAGTGTAGGCCAGAACACTGCAGCTTTCTTT. Translated: CASSVGQNTAAFF.

This clonotype has a handful of counts. V usage is TRBV13 and J usage is TRBJ2-3; D is unclear. Per germline, CDR1 PRHDT and CDR2 FYEKMQ (reference sequence). The CDR3 length is 10 residues. Trimming took off 5 bases at V and 7 bases at J, with 4 bases between the two ends. DNA for the CDR3: TGTGCCAGCAGCACCCATACGCAGTATTTT. Its protein product is CASSTHTQYF. The full variable domain, completed using reference TRBV13 and TRBJ2-3, is AAGVIQSPRHLIKEKRETATLKCYPIPRHDTVYWYQQGPGQDPQFLISFYEKMQSDKGSIPDRFSAQQFSDYHSELNMSSLELGDSALYFCASSTHTQYFGPGTRLTVL.

This clonotype has ten or more counts. V and J are TRBV6-5 and TRBJ1-5; 10 nucleotides align to TRBD1. This CDR3 has 15 amino acids. From germline, CDR1 is MNHEY and CDR2 SVGAGI. Trimming cost V 6 bases and J 7 bases; bases outside gene matches: 9. CDR3 nucleotides: TGTGCCAGCAGAACCTACCGGGACAGGGGCCAGCCCCAGCATTTT. Translating gives CASRTYRDRGQPQHF.

This chain links TRBV20-1 with TRBJ2-7, with 9 bases aligning to TRBD1. V dropped 1 base and J dropped 5; count of bases not matched to a gene: 12. This CDR3 region has 16 residues. Germline V gene lookup returns CDR1 DFQATT and CDR2 SNEGSKA (reference sequence). The CDR3, as DNA: TGCAGTGCTAGAGGGGACAGGGAATTCTACGTTAACGAGCAGTACTTC. This gives the protein CSARGDREFYVNEQYF.

The chain couples TRBV24-1 to TRBJ2-1, with D tentatively TRBD2 (5 bases). The CDR3 runs to 14 residues. Germline CDR1 and CDR2: KGHDR and SFDVKD. V shed 9 bases and J shed 0 bases, with 11 bases lying between them. CDR3 amino acids: CATSSTSSYNEQFF. The DNA of the CDR3 is TGTGCCACCTCAAGCACTAGCTCCTACAATGAGCAGTTCTTC.

This rearrangement joins TRBV7-2 to TRBJ2-5, with 11 bases identical to TRBD2. Losses at the gene ends were 4 bases for V and 5 bases for J; bases not matched to a gene: 6. Looked up from germline, CDR1 is SGHTA and CDR2 is FQGNSA. The CDR3 runs 15 residues. The CDR3 is CASSSLAGGSETQYF. As DNA, the CDR3 is TGTGCCAGCAGCTCTCTAGCGGGAGGCTCGGAGACCCAGTACTTC.

This clonotype was seen a few times. The chain couples TRBV25-1 to TRBJ2-7, with TRBD1 as a possible D gene (6 bases). This CDR3 is 13 amino acids long. Trimming left V 8 bases short and J 0 bases short, with 11 bases between. The germline V gene has CDR1 MGHDK and CDR2 SYGVNS. For the CDR3, the DNA is TGTGCCAGCGGGGACAAGAGCTCCTACGAGCAGTACTTC. Protein product: CASGDKSSYEQYF.